This is a list of T cell receptor beta chains from one sample in a study of T-cell reconstitution after alpha-beta-depleted transplantation in children. TCRdb re-derived calls from the PCR reads in MiXCR, one entry per CDR3 protein. Of roughly 670,000 distinct CDR3 sequences in the sample, less than 15% were seen once. The sample consisted of PBMCs, taken before TCRalphabeta/CD19-depleted stem cell transplant. The receptors were gathered from a girl aged 2-15 years with congenital amegakaryocytic thrombocytopenia, due to receive a stem cell transplant. The CDR3 runs from the conserved cysteine through the conserved F or W. The D gene is left open where the match is weak. Part of the rows lack a size; the others show once, few, many or a class for expanded clones.

V	J	size	D	length	DNA	CDR3
TRBV11-2	TRBJ2-5	NA	NA	14	TGTGCCAGCAGTTATCGTGGGGAAGGGGAGACCCAGTACTTC	CASSYRGEGETQYF
TRBV7-9	TRBJ2-1	NA	TRBD1	16	TGTGCCAGCAGCTCATCTCAGGGGGAGCCGGACAATGAGCAGTTCTTC	CASSSSQGEPDNEQFF
TRBV28	TRBJ2-2	NA	TRBD1	14	TGTGCCAGCAGGGGGACAGAGAACACCGGGGAGCTGTTTTTT	CASRGTENTGELFF
TRBV5-1	TRBJ2-1	few	NA	14	TGCGCCAGCAGCTTGGCCCCCCGGGTGGTAGAGCAGTTCTTC	CASSLAPRVVEQFF
TRBV20-1	TRBJ2-7	few	TRBD1	14	TGCAGTGCTAGAGGGGGGACAGGGGGCACCGAGCAGTACTTC	CSARGGTGGTEQYF
TRBV7-9	TRBJ2-3	many	NA	14	TGTGCCAGCAGCTCGAACGCGGGGGCGAGGACGCAGTATTTT	CASSSNAGARTQYF
TRBV3-1	TRBJ2-6	NA	NA	14	TGTGCCAGCAGCCAAGAGGATGGGGCCAACGTCCTGACTTTC	CASSQEDGANVLTF
TRBV6-1	TRBJ2-2	NA	NA	15	TGTGCCAGCGGCCCTTGGACAGCAACTACCGGGGAGCTGTTTTTT	CASGPWTATTGELFF
TRBV29-1	TRBJ1-2	many	NA	13	TGCAGCGTTGAATTGCGCGGGCCAAGTGGCTACACCTTC	CSVELRGPSGYTF
TRBV5-1	TRBJ2-5	few	NA	14	TGCGCCAGCAGCTTGGTATCCGGGGGAGAGACCCAGTACTTC	CASSLVSGGETQYF
TRBV20-1	TRBJ2-7	many	NA	12	TGCAGTGCTAGACAGGGTTTGTACGAGCAGTACTTC	CSARQGLYEQYF
TRBV4-1	TRBJ2-5	few	NA	14	TGCGCCAGCAGCCAACCGGTACACCGGGAGACCCAGTACTTC	CASSQPVHRETQYF
TRBV20-1	TRBJ2-7	few	TRBD2	15	TGCAGTGCTAGAGTCCACAGCGGGAGGGCCTACGAGCAGTACTTC	CSARVHSGRAYEQYF
TRBV6-5	TRBJ2-7	many	NA	15	TGTGCCAGCAGTTACTCAGTAACAGGGTGGTACGAGCAGTACTTC	CASSYSVTGWYEQYF
TRBV5-1	TRBJ2-5	NA	NA	13	TGCGCCAGCAGCTTGTTGAGGCCAGAGACCCAGTACTTC	CASSLLRPETQYF
TRBV20-1	TRBJ2-2	NA	TRBD2	14	TGCAGTGCCGAGACTAGCGGAATCACCGGGGAGCTGTTTTTT	CSAETSGITGELFF
TRBV18	TRBJ2-7	NA	NA	19	TGTGCCAGCGCTCGCGTTGTCTATAAATCCGACGGTTTTTCCTACGAGCAGTACTTC	CASARVVYKSDGFSYEQYF
TRBV5-1	TRBJ1-6	many	NA	12	TGCGCCAGCAGGGAGCCGAATTCACCCCTCCACTTT	CASREPNSPLHF
TRBV12-3/TRBV12-4	TRBJ2-3	NA	TRBD1	18	TGTGCCAGCAGTCCCAGTCTACAGGGGGCGGGTGGCACAGATACGCAGTATTTT	CASSPSLQGAGGTDTQYF
TRBV7-9	TRBJ1-1	many	NA	13	TGTGCCAGCAGCTTAGCGGCGAACACTGAAGCTTTCTTT	CASSLAANTEAFF
TRBV7-6	TRBJ1-3	many	NA	17	TGTGCCAGCAGCTTAGCGTCCAGGACGGCATTTGGAAACACCATATATTTT	CASSLASRTAFGNTIYF
TRBV6-1	TRBJ2-7	many	TRBD1	15	TGTGCCAGCAGTCAATTAAGACAGGGCTCCAACGAGCAGTACTTC	CASSQLRQGSNEQYF
TRBV12-3/TRBV12-4	TRBJ2-3	NA	NA	14	TGTGCCAGCAGACATGACACCTACACAGATACGCAGTATTTT	CASRHDTYTDTQYF